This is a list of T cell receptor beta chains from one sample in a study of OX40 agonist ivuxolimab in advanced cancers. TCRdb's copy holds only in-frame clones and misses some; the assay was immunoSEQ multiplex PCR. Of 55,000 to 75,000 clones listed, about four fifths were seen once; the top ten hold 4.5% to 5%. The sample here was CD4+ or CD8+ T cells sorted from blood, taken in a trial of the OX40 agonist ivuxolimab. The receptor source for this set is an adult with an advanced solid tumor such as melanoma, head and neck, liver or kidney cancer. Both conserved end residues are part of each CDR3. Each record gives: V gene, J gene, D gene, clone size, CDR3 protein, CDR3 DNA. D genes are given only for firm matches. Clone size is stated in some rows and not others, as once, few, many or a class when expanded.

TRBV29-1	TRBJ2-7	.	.	CSVGDYEQYF	TGCAGCGTTGGAGATTACGAGCAGTACTTC
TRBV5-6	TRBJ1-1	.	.	CASSLSSLMDRVTAFF	TGTGCCAGCAGCTTGAGCAGCCTGATGGATAGGGTTACGGCTTTCTTT
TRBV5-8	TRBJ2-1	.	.	CASSSGGPSYNEQFF	TGTGCCAGCAGCTCCGGGGGGCCCTCCTACAATGAGCAGTTCTTC
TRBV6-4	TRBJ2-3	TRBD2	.	CASSRLAGQEDTQYF	TGTGCCAGCAGTAGACTAGCGGGACAGGAGGATACGCAGTATTTT
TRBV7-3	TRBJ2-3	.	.	CASSPLMGGLTDTQYF	TGTGCCAGCAGCCCTTTGATGGGCGGACTCACAGATACGCAGTATTTT
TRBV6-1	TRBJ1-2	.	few	CASSESRGRGYGYTF	TGTGCCAGCAGTGAAAGCAGGGGCCGGGGCTATGGCTACACCTTC
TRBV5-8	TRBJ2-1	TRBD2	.	CASSPGTSGTSYNEQFF	TGTGCCAGCAGTCCCGGGACTAGCGGGACCTCCTACAATGAGCAGTTCTTC
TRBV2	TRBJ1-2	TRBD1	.	CASKEFYRGRIDYGYTF	TGTGCCAGCAAGGAATTTTACAGGGGGCGTATCGACTATGGCTACACCTTC
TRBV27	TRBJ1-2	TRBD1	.	CASSSPRQGYGYTF	TGTGCCAGCAGTTCCCCGAGACAGGGGTATGGCTACACCTTC
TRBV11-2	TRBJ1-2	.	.	CASSLRETANYGYTF	TGTGCCAGCAGCCTAAGGGAAACAGCTAACTATGGCTACACCTTC
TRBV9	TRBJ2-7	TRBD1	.	CASSVGGTAESYEQYF	TGTGCCAGCAGCGTAGGAGGGACAGCCGAATCCTACGAGCAGTACTTC
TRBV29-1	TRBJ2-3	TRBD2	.	CSVVGTSGNTDTQYF	TGCAGCGTTGTAGGGACTAGCGGTAACACAGATACGCAGTATTTT
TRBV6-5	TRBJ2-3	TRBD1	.	CASSYSGQSSTDTQYF	TGTGCCAGCAGTTACTCGGGACAGTCTAGCACAGATACGCAGTATTTT
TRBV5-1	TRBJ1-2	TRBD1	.	CASSRRSRDRVNSVYGYTF	TGCGCCAGCAGTCGAAGATCTAGAGACAGGGTGAATTCGGTTTATGGCTACACCTTC
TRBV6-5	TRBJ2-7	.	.	CASSYRGDSYEQYF	TGTGCCAGCAGTTACAGGGGGGACTCCTACGAGCAGTACTTC
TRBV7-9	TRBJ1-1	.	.	CASSTMDSMNTEAFF	TGTGCCAGCAGTACCATGGACAGCATGAACACTGAAGCTTTCTTT
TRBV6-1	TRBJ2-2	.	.	CASSDTTGPGGTGELFF	TGTGCCAGCAGTGACACTACAGGGCCCGGGGGCACCGGGGAGCTGTTTTTT
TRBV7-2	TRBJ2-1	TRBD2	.	CASSLAASGYNEQFF	TGTGCCAGCAGCTTAGCGGCTAGCGGTTACAATGAGCAGTTCTTC
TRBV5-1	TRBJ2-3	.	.	CASSFWDGEADTQYF	TGCGCCAGCAGCTTCTGGGACGGCGAGGCAGATACGCAGTATTTT
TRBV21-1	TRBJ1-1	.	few	CASSKDAGTNTEAFF	TGTGCCAGCAGCAAAGATGCGGGTACGAACACTGAAGCTTTCTTT
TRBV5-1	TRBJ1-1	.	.	CASSLGEGSGTEAFF	TGCGCCAGCAGCTTGGGTGAGGGTTCGGGCACTGAAGCTTTCTTT